This T cell receptor (beta chain) is drawn from a study of T cells in Graves' hyperthyroidism and ophthalmopathy. The study based diagnoses on clinical symptoms, serum thyroxine and TRAb, thyroid ultrasound and orbital computed tomography. This clonotype occurred many times. Its matching antigen is unknown. Amplification targeted TCR beta CDR3 regions from RNA transcripts. The TCR CDR3 first-round RT-PCR relied on the HTBI primer set. TCRdb passed the multiplex PCR reads through MiXCR, listing each CDR3 protein once. Of about 260,000 distinct CDR3 sequences listed, about 20% are singletons. Study-wide results and limits: Ophthalmopathy was predicted by the model a median of 6.5 months ahead of onset. Using 13 V-J features, a model discriminated ophthalmopathy from stable hyperthyroidism. Most thyroid-expanded clonotypes above 0.001 were also found in blood.

The sample was blood. The clonotype was recovered from a man in his thirties or forties with Graves' ophthalmopathy.

The DNA for the CDR3 is TGTGCCAGCAGCGTGGACAGGGCGATTGAGCAGTTCTTC. Its translation is CASSVDRAIEQFF. The chain has TRBV12-3 or TRBV12-4 and TRBJ2-1; the match to TRBD1 covers 8 bases. Trimming took 6 bases from V and 9 from J; bases not matched to a gene: 7. The CDR3 sequence is 13 residues long.